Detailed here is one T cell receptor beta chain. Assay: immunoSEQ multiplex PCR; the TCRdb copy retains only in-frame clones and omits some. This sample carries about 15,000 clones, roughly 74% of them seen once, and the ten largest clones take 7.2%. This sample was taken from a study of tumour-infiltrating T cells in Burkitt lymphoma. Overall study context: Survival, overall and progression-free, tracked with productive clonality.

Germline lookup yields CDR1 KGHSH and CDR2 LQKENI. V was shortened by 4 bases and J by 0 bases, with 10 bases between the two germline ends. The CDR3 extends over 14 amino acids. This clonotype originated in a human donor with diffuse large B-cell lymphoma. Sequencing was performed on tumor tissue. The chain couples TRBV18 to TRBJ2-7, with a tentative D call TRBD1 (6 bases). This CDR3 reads CASSRRDTSYEQYF. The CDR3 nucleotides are TGTGCCAGCTCACGCCGGGACACCTCCTACGAGCAGTACTTC.